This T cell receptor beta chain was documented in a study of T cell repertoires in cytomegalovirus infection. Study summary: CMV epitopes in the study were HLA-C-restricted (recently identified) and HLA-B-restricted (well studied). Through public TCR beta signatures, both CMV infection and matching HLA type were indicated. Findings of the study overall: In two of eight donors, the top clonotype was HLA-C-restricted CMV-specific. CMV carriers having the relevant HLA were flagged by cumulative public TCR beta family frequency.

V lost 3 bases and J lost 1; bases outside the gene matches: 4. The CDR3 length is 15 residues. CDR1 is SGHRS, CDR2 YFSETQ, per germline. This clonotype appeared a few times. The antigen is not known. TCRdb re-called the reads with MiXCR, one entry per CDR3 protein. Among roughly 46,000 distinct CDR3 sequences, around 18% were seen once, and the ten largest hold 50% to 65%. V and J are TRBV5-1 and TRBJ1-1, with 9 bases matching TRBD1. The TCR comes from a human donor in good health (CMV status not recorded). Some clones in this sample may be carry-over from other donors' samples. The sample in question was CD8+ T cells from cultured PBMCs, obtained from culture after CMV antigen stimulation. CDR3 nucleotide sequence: TGCGCCAGCAGCTCTCCGGGACAGGGGAACACTGAAGCTTTCTTT. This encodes CASSSPGQGNTEAFF. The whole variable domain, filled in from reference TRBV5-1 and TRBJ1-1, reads KAGVTQTPRYLIKTRGQQVTLSCSPISGHRSVSWYQQTPGQGLQFLFEYFSETQRNKGNFPGRFSGRQFSNSRSEMNVSTLELGDSALYLCASSSPGQGNTEAFFGQGTRLTVV.